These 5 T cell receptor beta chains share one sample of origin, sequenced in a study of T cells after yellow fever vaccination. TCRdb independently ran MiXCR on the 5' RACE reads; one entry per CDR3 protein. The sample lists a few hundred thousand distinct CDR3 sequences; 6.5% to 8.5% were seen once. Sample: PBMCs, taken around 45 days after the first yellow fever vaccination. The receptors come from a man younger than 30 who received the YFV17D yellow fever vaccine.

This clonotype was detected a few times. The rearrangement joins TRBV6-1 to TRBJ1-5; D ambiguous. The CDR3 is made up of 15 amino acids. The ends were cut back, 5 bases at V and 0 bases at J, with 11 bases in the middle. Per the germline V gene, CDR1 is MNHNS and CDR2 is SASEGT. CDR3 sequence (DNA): TGTGCCAGCAGTCCCCTCACAGTTAGCAATCAGCCCCAGCATTTT. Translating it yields CASSPLTVSNQPQHF.

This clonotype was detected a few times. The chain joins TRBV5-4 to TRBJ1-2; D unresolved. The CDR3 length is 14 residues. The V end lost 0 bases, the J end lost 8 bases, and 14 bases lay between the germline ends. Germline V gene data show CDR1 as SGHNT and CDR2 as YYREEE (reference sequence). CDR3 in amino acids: CASSLGEHQDGYTF. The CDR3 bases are TGTGCCAGCAGCTTGGGAGAGCATCAGGACGGCTACACCTTC.

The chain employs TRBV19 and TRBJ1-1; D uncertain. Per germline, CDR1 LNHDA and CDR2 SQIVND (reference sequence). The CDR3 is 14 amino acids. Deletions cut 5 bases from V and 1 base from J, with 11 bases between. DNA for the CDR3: TGTGCCAGTAGTTCCTCCGCGAGGAACACTGAAGCTTTCTTT. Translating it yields CASSSSARNTEAFF.

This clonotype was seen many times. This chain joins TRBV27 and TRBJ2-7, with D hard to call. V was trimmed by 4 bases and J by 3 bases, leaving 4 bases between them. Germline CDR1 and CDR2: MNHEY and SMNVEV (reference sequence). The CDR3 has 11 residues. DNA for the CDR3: TGTGCCAGCAGTTCCAACTACGAGCAGTACTTC. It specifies CASSSNYEQYF.

Written as DNA, the CDR3 is TGCGCCAGCAGCTTGGGGGGCTCCGAAAACATTCAGTACTTC. Its translation: CASSLGGSENIQYF. The chain recombines TRBV5-1 with TRBJ2-4; D perhaps matches TRBD1 (5 bases). The CDR3 contains 14 residues. Trimming removed 0 bases at V and 5 bases at J, with 9 bases between. Germline V CDR1 and CDR2: SGHRS, YFSETQ.